This T cell receptor beta chain was documented in a study of T-cell reconstitution after alpha-beta-depleted transplantation in children. Whole-study results and caveats: After transplant, at about two months, alpha-beta T cells were reportedly derived from several hundred expanded graft clones. Surviving recipient T cells and intrathymic progenitors accounted for some patients' high TCRbeta diversity at day 60. At the one-year point after transplant, T-cell counts and TCRbeta diversity were found to come mostly from T cells that had been newly produced.

Per the germline V gene, CDR1 is LGHNA and CDR2 is YNFKEQ. V was shortened by 7 bases and J by 7 bases, with 20 bases between the two germline ends. The CDR3 consists of 15 residues. Library preparation (for TCRbeta) was performed with unique molecular identifiers. TCRdb analysed the PCR reads with MiXCR anew, one entry per CDR3 protein. The sample records about 470,000 distinct CDR3 sequences, approximately 42% being singletons. In the case of this clonotype: Its antigen is currently unknown.

The V gene is TRBV4-2, the J gene TRBJ2-1; TRBD2 might be the D (7 bases). The sequence was collected from a girl aged 2-9 years with aplastic anemia, due to receive a stem cell transplant. The material sequenced was PBMCs, taken before TCRalphabeta/CD19-depleted stem cell transplant. The CDR3 is CASTLDEGGYNEQFF. CDR3 bases: TGTGCCAGCACCCTTGACGAGGGGGGGTATAATGAGCAGTTCTTC.